The 6 T cell receptor beta chains given below trace back to one sample, sequenced in a study of T cell clusters in autoimmune cytopenias. About 37,500 genome equivalents of blood DNA were amplified for TRB. TRB rearrangements were amplified by touch-down multiplex PCR with mixed TRB-A/B primers. Following a re-call of the multiplex PCR reads, TCRdb has one entry per CDR3 protein and lacks DNA. This table lists around 2,200 distinct CDR3 sequences. In addition, the sample was reused for a study of T cell repertoires in aging, cancer and after chemotherapy.

The material sequenced was peripheral blood. The source of these receptors is a human donor in good health.

In terms of frequency, this clonotype is medium-sized. V usage is TRBV4-3 and J usage is TRBJ2-1; the D call from TCRdb, TRBD2, cannot be confirmed without DNA. Germline V gene lookup returns CDR1 LGHNA and CDR2 YSLEER. The CDR3 is 18 amino acids. The CDR3 region is CASSQAPATSGGANEQFF.

The chain uses TRBV19 and TRBJ2-7; TCRdb's D call of TRBD2 is untestable without DNA. The CDR3 has 18 residues. Germline-derived CDR1 and CDR2 are LNHDA and SQIVND (reference sequence). CDR3 amino acids: CASSRPSTGTSGGAEQYF.

By frequency, this clonotype registers large. The chain couples TRBV30 to TRBJ1-6; TCRdb gives TRBD1 as the D gene, but with no DNA this cannot be confirmed. Per germline, CDR1 GTSNPN and CDR2 SVGIG (reference sequence). The CDR3 has 13 amino acids. The CDR3 spells CAWSVNRGRPLHF.

This clonotype is labeled large based on frequency. The chain recombines TRBV30 with TRBJ1-5; there is no DNA to check the TCRdb D call of TRBD1. The germline gives CDR1 GTSNPN, CDR2 SVGIG (reference sequence). The CDR3 contains 13 residues. This CDR3 is CAWSAGSNQPQHF.

J is TRBJ1-2 and V is TRBV4-3; TCRdb outputs TRBD1, but without DNA this stays unchecked. The CDR3 sequence is 15 residues long. Germline V CDR1 and CDR2: LGHNA, YSLEER. The CDR3 sequence is CASSQDPTGLYGYTF.

The chain uses TRBV18 and TRBJ1-2; TCRdb outputs TRBD1, but without DNA this stays unchecked. The CDR3 is 14 residues long. Germline lookup yields CDR1 KGHSH and CDR2 LQKENI. CDR3 residues: CASHPGQGRYGYTF. Based on the CDR3 plus reference TRBV18 and TRBJ1-2, the full variable domain is NAGVMQNPRHLVRRRGQEARLRCSPMKGHSHVYWYRQLPEEGLKFMVYLQKENIIDESGMPKERFSAEFPKEGPSILRIQQVVRGDSAAYFCASHPGQGRYGYTFGSGTRLTVV.